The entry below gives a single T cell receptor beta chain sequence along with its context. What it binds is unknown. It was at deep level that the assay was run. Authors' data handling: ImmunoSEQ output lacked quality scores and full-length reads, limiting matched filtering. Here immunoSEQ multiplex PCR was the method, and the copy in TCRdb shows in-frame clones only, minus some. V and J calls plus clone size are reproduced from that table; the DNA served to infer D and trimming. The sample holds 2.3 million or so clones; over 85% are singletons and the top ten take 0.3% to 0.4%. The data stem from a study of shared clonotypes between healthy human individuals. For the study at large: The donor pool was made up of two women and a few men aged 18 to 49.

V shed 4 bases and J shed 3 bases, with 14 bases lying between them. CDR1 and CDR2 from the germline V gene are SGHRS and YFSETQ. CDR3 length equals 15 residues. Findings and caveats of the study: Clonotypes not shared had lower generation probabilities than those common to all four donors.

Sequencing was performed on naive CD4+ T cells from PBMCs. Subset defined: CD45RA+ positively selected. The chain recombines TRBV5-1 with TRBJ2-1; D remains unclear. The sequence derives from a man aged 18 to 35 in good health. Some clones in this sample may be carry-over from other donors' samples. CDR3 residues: CASSQDQTDYNEQFF. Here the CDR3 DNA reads TGCGCCAGCAGCCAGGATCAAACTGACTACAATGAGCAGTTCTTC.